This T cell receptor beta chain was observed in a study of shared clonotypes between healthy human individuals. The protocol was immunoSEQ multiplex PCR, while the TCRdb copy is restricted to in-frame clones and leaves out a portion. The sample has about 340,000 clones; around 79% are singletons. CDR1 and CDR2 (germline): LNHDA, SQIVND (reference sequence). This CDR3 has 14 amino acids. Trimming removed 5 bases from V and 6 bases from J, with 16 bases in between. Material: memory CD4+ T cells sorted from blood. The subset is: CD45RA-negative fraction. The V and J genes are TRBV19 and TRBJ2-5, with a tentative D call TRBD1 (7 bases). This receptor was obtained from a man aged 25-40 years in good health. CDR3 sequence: CASSPGGGGQTQYF. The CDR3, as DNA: TGTGCCAGTAGTCCCGGCGGAGGGGGCCAGACCCAGTACTTC. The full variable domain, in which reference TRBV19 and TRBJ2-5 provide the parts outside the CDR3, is DGGITQSPKYLFRKEGQNVTLSCEQNLNHDAMYWYRQDPGQGLRLIYYSQIVNDFQKGDIAEGYSVSREKKESFPLTVTSAQKNPTAFYLCASSPGGGGQTQYFGPGTRLLVL.